The clone carrying this T cell receptor (beta chain) came up many times. Its cognate antigen is unknown. The source of the sample is a study of T-cell memory formation after mild COVID-19. Study in general: TCR clusters mostly belonged to single donors.

V gave up 6 bases and J gave up 6 bases, with 5 bases separating them. This CDR3 spans 11 amino acids. Study-wide results and caveats: Nothing confirmed that second-wave clones peaking on day 37 were specific for SARS-CoV-2. CD4+ clones that contracted lay mainly in CM and EM; CD8+ ones lay in EMRA.

From 5'RACE with constant-segment primers came TCR alpha and TCR beta cDNA libraries that carried sample barcodes and UMIs. TCRdb ran MiXCR on the 5' RACE reads and lists one entry per CDR3 protein. The table includes fewer than 650,000 distinct CDR3 sequences, less than 25% detected once. The sample was PBMCs or a T cell subset sorted from them (not recorded which). The V and J genes are TRBV12-3 or TRBV12-4 and TRBJ2-2; D is possibly TRBD1 or TRBD2 (5 bases each). The sequence was collected from an adult woman who had mild COVID-19 (a few samples of this study predate the infection). Cell type and time point are not known. CDR3 bases: TGTGCCAGCAGGGGGGCCGGGGAGCTGTTTTTT. Protein: CASRGAGELFF.